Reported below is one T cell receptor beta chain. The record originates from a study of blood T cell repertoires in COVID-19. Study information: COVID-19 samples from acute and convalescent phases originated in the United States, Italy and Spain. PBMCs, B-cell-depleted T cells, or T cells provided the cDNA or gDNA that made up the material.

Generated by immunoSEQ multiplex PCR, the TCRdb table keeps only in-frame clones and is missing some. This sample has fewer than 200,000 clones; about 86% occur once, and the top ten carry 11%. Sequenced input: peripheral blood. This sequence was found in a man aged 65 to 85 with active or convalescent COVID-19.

The CDR3 protein is CASRRGGDTGELFF. CDR3 coding DNA: TGTGCCAGCCGACGGGGGGGAGACACCGGGGAGCTGTTTTTT. J is TRBJ2-2 and V is TRBV7-8; 8 bases fit TRBD2. J gave up 3 bases and V 8 bases, and 5 bases lay outside the gene matches. CDR1 and CDR2 (germline): SGHVS, FQNEAQ. This CDR3 has 14 amino acids.